The 27 T cell receptor beta chains below come from one sample, sequenced in a study of blood T cells in healthy people across ages. The use of a sample-barcoded 5' primer and a J-beta primer mix characterized a second PCR of roughly 6 to 11 cycles. TCRdb fed the 5' RACE reads into MiXCR, producing one record per CDR3 protein. The sample includes about 930,000 distinct CDR3 sequences, 25% to 30% of them seen just once. This same sample was also taken into another study, of T cells of mothers and their children.

The material sequenced was blood. The source of these receptors is a woman aged 40 to 55 in good health.

Note on this clonotype: This could be a read error, since a much larger clone is one nucleotide away. The chain recombines TRBV12-3 or TRBV12-4 with TRBJ2-5; D may be TRBD1 (6 bases). This CDR3 is 13 amino acids long. Trimming left V 6 bases short and J 11 bases short, with 19 bases between. The CDR3 coding sequence is TGTGCCAGCAGCAAATACCGGGACAATGAGCAGTACTTC. It specifies CASSKYRDNEQYF.

This clonotype was recorded many times. The rearrangement links TRBV6-5 to TRBJ2-1, with D tentatively TRBD1 or TRBD2 (5 bases each). Germline V gives CDR1 MNHEY, CDR2 SVGAGI. The CDR3 runs to 13 residues. V dropped 6 bases and J dropped 3 bases, with 9 bases sitting between them. The CDR3 loop reads CASSQGRYNEQFF. DNA of the CDR3: TGTGCCAGCAGCCAGGGACGCTACAATGAGCAGTTCTTC.

The chain is built from TRBV20-1 and TRBJ2-1; the match to TRBD2 covers 7 bases. The J call may be mistaken, given a closer DNA end match to TRBJ2-7. In germline, CDR1 is DFQATT, CDR2 SNEGSKA (reference sequence). This CDR3 is 17 amino acids long. The CDR3 coding sequence is TGCAGTGCTAGATATTCAGGGAGGGCTAGCGTAGGCAATGAGCAGTACTTC. Its translation is CSARYSGRASVGNEQYF.

A few counts support this clonotype. This chain links TRBV12-3 or TRBV12-4 with TRBJ2-1; D gene uncertain. V dropped 6 bases and J dropped 6 bases, with 12 bases sitting between them. The CDR3 spans 13 residues. The CDR3 DNA is TGTGCCAGCAGGCTTCTTGAAGCCAATGAGCAGTTCTTC. Translated, it gives CASRLLEANEQFF.

The chain couples TRBV4-1 to TRBJ2-7, with TRBD1 identical over 7 bases. Germline values: CDR1 MGHRA, CDR2 YSYEKL. The CDR3 is 14 amino acids. Losses at the gene ends were 4 bases for V and 3 bases for J; bases not matched to a gene: 6. CDR3 loop: CASSPQRQGYEQYF. The CDR3 DNA sequence: TGCGCCAGCAGCCCTCAGAGACAGGGCTACGAGCAGTACTTC.

The chain is built from TRBV12-3 or TRBV12-4 and TRBJ1-5, with D uncertain. CDR3 length equals 16 residues. The V end was cut by 4 bases, the J end by 0 bases, with 13 bases between. CDR3 nucleotide sequence: TGTGCCAGCAGTTACCGGGAGGTTGGTAGCAATCAGCCCCAGCATTTT. Translated, it gives CASSYREVGSNQPQHF.

The chain employs TRBV5-1 and TRBJ2-7; 7 nucleotides match TRBD2. The CDR3 is 13 residues long. J lost 6 bases, V lost 4 bases, and 7 bases had no gene match. Germline CDR1 reads SGHRS; CDR2 reads YFSETQ. The CDR3 reads CASSIGLVGEQYF. The CDR3 nucleotides are TGCGCCAGCAGCATAGGACTAGTGGGCGAGCAGTACTTC.

V and J are TRBV3-1 and TRBJ2-1, with 7 bases fitting TRBD2. Trimming at V came to 4 bases and at J to 2 bases, leaving 11 bases not matched to a gene. The germline V gene encodes CDR1 LGHDT and CDR2 YNNKEL (reference sequence). The CDR3 loop spans 17 amino acids. For the CDR3, the DNA is TGTGCCAGCAGCCTCCAAGGGGTAGCGGGTGCCTACAATGAGCAGTTCTTC. Protein product: CASSLQGVAGAYNEQFF.

Ten or more counts support this clonotype. The V call is TRBV6-1, the J call TRBJ1-1; D not certain. The CDR3 runs 13 residues. Germline V CDR1 and CDR2: MNHNS, SASEGT. V lost 1 base and J lost 0, with 3 bases in between. CDR3 protein: CASSEVLNTEAFF. The CDR3 DNA is TGTGCCAGCAGTGAAGTTTTGAACACTGAAGCTTTCTTT.

This clonotype was picked up many times. The rearrangement uses TRBV29-1 and TRBJ2-1, with 7 bases aligning to TRBD2. The V segment lost 3 bases and the J segment 1 base; nucleotides outside the gene matches: 6. The length of the CDR3 is 15 residues. Germline V lookup: CDR1 SQVTM, CDR2 ANQGSEA. CDR3 in DNA: TGCAGCGTTGAGCTAGCGGAAGGGTCCTACAATGAGCAGTTCTTC. Amino acids: CSVELAEGSYNEQFF.

This clonotype was seen repeatedly, ten times or more. One end of the junction varies from germline; a read error may be responsible. This chain links TRBV4-3 with TRBJ2-1; 11 nucleotides match TRBD2. CDR1 and CDR2 (germline): LGHNA, YSLEER. The CDR3 contains 14 residues. The chain's CDR3 is CASSLSGGGYEQFF. The CDR3 DNA sequence: TGCGCCAGCAGCCTTAGCGGGGGGGGATATGAACAGTTCTTC.

The chain links TRBV2 to TRBJ1-4; 8 bases align to TRBD1. The V segment lost 10 bases and the J segment 2 bases; nucleotides outside the gene matches: 12. Germline assignment: CDR1 SNHLY and CDR2 FYNNEI. There are 16 residues in the CDR3. The CDR3 spells CAITEGQGGTNEKLFF. The CDR3 DNA sequence: TGTGCCATCACTGAAGGACAGGGTGGCACTAATGAAAAACTGTTTTTT.

This clonotype was picked up a small number of times. The chain is built from TRBV28 and TRBJ2-3, with 8 bases that match TRBD1. V gave up 5 bases and J gave up 5 bases; unmatched junction bases: 12. This CDR3 has 16 residues. Germline V gives CDR1 MDHEN, CDR2 SYDVKM. DNA of the CDR3: TGTGCCAGCAGTCCCTCAGGACAGGGCCAAAAAGATACGCAGTATTTT. Its protein is CASSPSGQGQKDTQYF.

The V call is TRBV4-1, the J call TRBJ1-2; 10 bases agree with TRBD1. V was clipped by 0 bases and J by 8 bases; unmatched bases: 12. The germline gives CDR1 MGHRA, CDR2 YSYEKL. The CDR3 runs to 17 residues. This CDR3 reads CASSQDTLGGQGKGYTF. In nucleotides, the CDR3 is TGCGCCAGCAGCCAAGATACACTGGGGGGACAGGGGAAGGGCTACACCTTC.

There are many counts of this clonotype. J is TRBJ1-2 and V is TRBV7-2, with D perhaps TRBD1 (5 bases). There are 14 residues in the CDR3. Trimming stripped 0 bases from V and 4 bases from J, with 9 bases between. Per germline, CDR1 SGHTA and CDR2 FQGNSA. CDR3 amino acids: CASSLAYTGYGYTF. CDR3 DNA: TGTGCCAGCAGCTTAGCGTACACAGGCTATGGCTACACCTTC.

For this clonotype: A much larger clonotype is one base distant, so this may be a read error. This rearrangement joins TRBV7-2 to TRBJ2-7; 8 nucleotides agree with TRBD2. The V gene's germline CDR1 is SGHTA and CDR2 FQGNSA. Trimming took 6 bases from V and 7 from J; bases not matched to a gene: 14. The CDR3 totals 15 residues. CDR3 DNA sequence: TGTGCCAGCAGGGGAGGCGGGGGGCTCTACAATGAGCAGTACTTC. Amino acid sequence: CASRGGGGLYNEQYF.

The genes are TRBV13 and TRBJ2-3; maybe TRBD2 (5 bases). The V end lost 6 bases, the J end lost 5 bases, and 15 bases lay between the germline ends. Per germline, CDR1 PRHDT and CDR2 FYEKMQ (reference sequence). The CDR3 consists of 14 residues. CDR3 DNA sequence: TGTGCCAGCAGACTGAGCGGTTCGGGAGATACGCAGTATTTT. Protein sequence: CASRLSGSGDTQYF.

The CDR3: CSASMIGGRTDTQYF. Here the CDR3 DNA reads TGCAGTGCTAGTATGATCGGGGGTCGCACAGATACGCAGTATTTT. V gene TRBV20-1 combines with J gene TRBJ2-3; tentative D call: TRBD2 (6 bases). The CDR3 totals 15 residues. With 3 bases removed from V and 1 base from J, the gap between germline ends came to 14 bases. Per the germline V gene, CDR1 is DFQATT and CDR2 is SNEGSKA (reference sequence).

This clonotype was detected many times. V and J are TRBV9 and TRBJ1-2; unclear D gene. CDR3 size: 12 residues. The germline CDR1 and CDR2 sequences are SGDLS and YYNGEE. The germline V and J ends were trimmed by 3 bases and 5 bases, with 8 bases remaining between them. The CDR3 region has the DNA TGTGCCAGCAGCGGCTACATGTATGGCTACACCTTC. Translating gives CASSGYMYGYTF.

The chain combines TRBV7-3 with TRBJ2-7; D perhaps matches TRBD2 (6 bases). V shed 0 bases and J shed 6 bases, with 15 bases lying between them. CDR1 SGHTA and CDR2 FQGTGA come from the germline V gene. This CDR3 has 15 residues. CDR3 region: CASSLTGSGGREQYF. The DNA of the CDR3 is TGTGCCAGCAGCTTAACGGGAAGTGGAGGGCGCGAGCAGTACTTC.

This clonotype has a handful of counts. A read error is possible here, since a much larger clone lies one base away. The chain is built from TRBV12-3 or TRBV12-4 and TRBJ2-5; D remains unclear. This CDR3 is built from 12 residues. Trimming cost V 5 bases and J 11 bases, with 15 bases left between them. The CDR3 here is CASSTPYAEQYF. CDR3 bases: TGTGCCAGCAGTACCCCGTACGCTGAGCAGTACTTC.

In regard to this clonotype: This may be a read error, as it is one base from a much larger clone. The rearrangement uses TRBV27 and TRBJ2-7; 13 bases are a match to TRBD2. CDR1 and CDR2 (germline): MNHEY, SMNVEV (reference sequence). This CDR3 has 17 residues. Unmatched junction bases numbered 13, after V lost 5 bases and J lost 6 bases. For the CDR3, the DNA is TGTGCCAGCAGTCCCTACCCCGGACTAGCGGGGGCCTGCGAGCAGTACTTC. Amino acids: CASSPYPGLAGACEQYF.

In its sample, this clonotype was seen many times. This sequence joins TRBV29-1 and TRBJ1-1, with 10 bases identical to TRBD1. Germline loops: CDR1 SQVTM, CDR2 ANQGSEA. There are 13 residues in the CDR3. J lost 4 bases, V lost 7 bases, and 6 bases had no gene match. The CDR3 loop reads CSAQTGGGTEAFF. Here the CDR3 DNA reads TGCAGCGCCCAGACAGGGGGCGGCACTGAAGCTTTCTTT.

At least ten counts were recorded for this clonotype. The gene calls are TRBV28 and TRBJ2-5; D call uncertain. V was cut by 8 bases and J by 4 bases, with 17 bases left in between. The germline V gene encodes CDR1 MDHEN and CDR2 SYDVKM. This CDR3 is built from 14 residues. CDR3 amino acids: CASFGVRSGETQYF. DNA of the CDR3: TGTGCCAGCTTTGGCGTTCGATCGGGAGAGACCCAGTACTTC.

Notes on this clonotype: A much larger clone differs by one base, so this may be a read error. The chain carries TRBV7-9 and TRBJ2-5; 12 bases map to TRBD1. J was trimmed by 5 bases and V by 4 bases; bases with no gene match: 11. CDR3 length equals 17 residues. Per the germline V gene, CDR1 is SEHNR and CDR2 is FQNEAQ (reference sequence). Here the CDR3 reads CASSSGTGGTPGETQYF. CDR3 sequence (DNA): TGTGCCAGCAGCTCCGGGACAGGGGGCACGCCGGGTGAGACCCAGTACTTC.

This clonotype has at least ten counts. The chain uses TRBV5-5 and TRBJ1-6; the match to TRBD1 covers 8 bases. The CDR3 covers 15 residues. The V gene's germline CDR1 is SGHKS and CDR2 YYEKEE (reference sequence). The V segment lost 0 bases and the J segment 10 bases; nucleotides outside the gene matches: 6. The DNA for the CDR3 is TGTGCCAGCAGCTTGGCCGGACAGGGAGACTCACCCCTCCACTTT. This translates into CASSLAGQGDSPLHF. Using reference TRBV5-5 and TRBJ1-6 for the parts outside the CDR3, the full variable domain is DAGVTQSPTHLIKTRGQQVTLRCSPISGHKSVSWYQQVLGQGPQFIFQYYEKEERGRGNFPDRFSARQFPNYSSELNVNALLLGDSALYLCASSLAGQGDSPLHFGNGTRLTVT.

In this sample, this clonotype turned up many times. The CDR3 region is CASSPRDPQETQYF. Here the CDR3 DNA reads TGTGCCAGCAGCCCCCGGGACCCCCAAGAGACCCAGTACTTC. The chain joins TRBV12-3 or TRBV12-4 to TRBJ2-5, with D possibly being TRBD1 or TRBD2 (5 bases each). The CDR3 is 14 residues long. Trimming pared 6 bases from V and 1 base from J, leaving 12 bases between.